This passage covers 18 T cell receptor beta chains from one sample sequenced in a study of monozygotic twins with inflammatory bowel disease. One entry per CDR3 protein, without DNA, is what TCRdb gives after re-calling the 5' RACE reads. This table lists approximately 420,000 distinct CDR3 sequences. The source material was blood. These receptors originate from a human donor with ulcerative colitis or Crohn's disease, or a healthy co-twin of an affected twin (not recorded which).

V gene TRBV14 combines with J gene TRBJ2-6; with no DNA, the TCRdb D assignment of TRBD1 cannot be verified. Germline CDR1 SGHDN, CDR2 FVKESK. The CDR3 has 18 amino acids. The CDR3 spells CASSPGQGLSSGANVLTF.

V usage is TRBV5-1 and J usage is TRBJ2-3; the TCRdb call, TRBD1, lacks DNA for checking. The germline V gene has CDR1 SGHRS and CDR2 YFSETQ. The CDR3 is 13 residues long. The CDR3 sequence: CASSDGRTDTQYF.

The chain has TRBV5-1 and TRBJ1-1; TCRdb's D gene call, TRBD1, goes unchecked for lack of DNA. This CDR3 region has 13 residues. The V gene's germline CDR1 is SGHRS and CDR2 YFSETQ. The CDR3 sequence is CASTMWGTTEAFF.

The rearrangement joins TRBV29-1 to TRBJ2-2; TCRdb lists TRBD1, though no DNA is available to test this call. The CDR3 consists of 12 residues. Germline-derived CDR1 and CDR2 are SQVTM and ANQGSEA. Here the CDR3 reads CSVTAGPGELFF.

This chain links TRBV21-1 with TRBJ2-3; the TCRdb call, TRBD2, lacks DNA for checking. TRBV21-1 has pseudogene status. This CDR3 is 16 amino acids long. Here the CDR3 reads CASSPRAVADLDTQYF.

The V and J genes are TRBV12-3 or TRBV12-4 and TRBJ1-4; TCRdb proposes TRBD1, but this gene call is untestable without DNA. The CDR3 has 15 residues. Here the CDR3 reads CASSSPGVTNEKLFF.

The genes are TRBV12-3 or TRBV12-4 and TRBJ2-1. This CDR3 contains 14 residues. CDR3 sequence: CASSLRLATNEQFF.

This sequence joins TRBV29-1 and TRBJ2-2. This CDR3 is built from 13 residues. CDR1 and CDR2 (germline): SQVTM, ANQGSEA. The CDR3 loop is CSVGRGSTGELFF.

V usage is TRBV7-9 and J usage is TRBJ1-6. The CDR3 covers 14 residues. Germline values: CDR1 SEHNR, CDR2 FQNEAQ (reference sequence). The CDR3 loop reads CASSLDDSNSPLHF.

The V gene is TRBV29-1, the J gene TRBJ2-7; TCRdb selects TRBD1, and the lack of DNA leaves this call unchecked. Germline loops: CDR1 SQVTM, CDR2 ANQGSEA. This CDR3 is 17 amino acids long. CDR3 residues: CSVLHPIGGQASYEQYF.

The chain has TRBV9 and TRBJ2-3. The CDR3 consists of 13 residues. The germline CDR1 and CDR2 sequences are SGDLS and YYNGEE. CDR3 protein: CASSVVGQDTQYF.

The chain carries TRBV7-9 and TRBJ2-3; TCRdb's D gene call, TRBD1, goes unchecked for lack of DNA. CDR3 length: 17 residues. Per the germline V gene, CDR1 is SEHNR and CDR2 is FQNEAQ (reference sequence). The CDR3 region is CASSLPPTRQGVDTQYF.

J is TRBJ1-1 and V is TRBV6-4. This CDR3 is built from 13 residues. Germline V gene lookup returns CDR1 MRHNA and CDR2 SNTAGT. The CDR3 here is CASSPTYSDVAFF.

This chain joins TRBV6-5 and TRBJ1-1. Per germline, CDR1 MNHEY and CDR2 SVGAGI. This CDR3 contains 13 residues. The CDR3 reads CASMVGLHAEAFF.

The chain combines TRBV24-1 with TRBJ2-5; TCRdb returns TRBD2, unconfirmable since there is no DNA. The CDR3 is 15 amino acids. Germline loops: CDR1 KGHDR, CDR2 SFDVKD. The CDR3 region is CATSDGGRAQETQYF.

The CDR3 spells CASSESSGSEQYF. This sequence joins TRBV10-1 and TRBJ2-7; the TCRdb D gene call, TRBD1, has no DNA to confirm it. The CDR3 is made up of 13 amino acids. CDR1 and CDR2 from the germline V gene are WNHNN and SYGVQD (reference sequence).

The chain recombines TRBV5-1 with TRBJ2-1; TCRdb names TRBD1, which stays unverified in the absence of DNA. From germline, CDR1 is SGHRS and CDR2 YFSETQ. The length of the CDR3 is 16 residues. The CDR3 region is CASSLDTRDRGHEQFF.

The CDR3 reads CASSLVRRDRGNTQNYEQYF. V gene TRBV5-1 combines with J gene TRBJ2-7; TCRdb picks TRBD1, but there is no DNA to check that call. CDR3 length: 20 residues. CDR1 is SGHRS, CDR2 YFSETQ, per germline. Looking up the rest from reference TRBV5-1 and TRBJ2-7 gives the full variable domain: KAGVTQTPRYLIKTRGQQVTLSCSPISGHRSVSWYQQTPGQGLQFLFEYFSETQRNKGNFPGRFSGRQFSNSRSEMNVSTLELGDSALYLCASSLVRRDRGNTQNYEQYFGPGTRLTVT.